A selection of T cell receptor beta chains follows, all from one sample in a study of blood T cells in healthy people across ages. TCRdb re-called the 5' RACE reads with MiXCR, one entry per CDR3 protein. The data contain hundreds of thousands of distinct CDR3 sequences, 45% to 50% of them singletons. The specimen was blood. The receptors were gathered from an older woman in good health. Both conserved end residues are part of each CDR3. D genes are given only for firm matches. Expanded clones get a size class; other rows say once, few or many, or leave the size out.

j_gene	abundance	v_gene	d_gene	CDR3nt	CDR3aa
TRBJ2-1	NA	TRBV20-1	NA	TGCAGTGCTAGAGATTCCTCGGGACTCCGAGTTTTTGAGCAGTTCTTC	CSARDSSGLRVFEQFF
TRBJ2-2	NA	TRBV6-6	NA	TGTGCCAGCAGAGATCACCCTGCCACCGGGGAGCTGTTTTTT	CASRDHPATGELFF
TRBJ2-1	NA	TRBV28	TRBD1	TGTGCCGTATCCGGGACAGTTAACGTATACAATGAGCAGTTCTTC	CAVSGTVNVYNEQFF
TRBJ2-1	NA	TRBV7-2	TRBD2	TGTGCCAGCAGCTTAGTCCCGGGAGGGCCTACGTTCTTC	CASSLVPGGPTFF
TRBJ1-1	few	TRBV27	NA	TGTGCCAGCAGTTTTTATTTGGGGGGCTTTTTCACTGAAGCTTTCTTT	CASSFYLGGFFTEAFF
TRBJ2-1	NA	TRBV29-1	NA	TGCAGCGTTGGATGGGGGGACGTCTCCCACAATGAGCAGTTCTTC	CSVGWGDVSHNEQFF
TRBJ2-3	NA	TRBV29-1	TRBD2	TGCAGCGTTGACGTGCTGGTGGGGGGGAACACAGATACGCAGTATTTT	CSVDVLVGGNTDTQYF
TRBJ2-7	NA	TRBV7-9	TRBD1	TGTGCCAGCAGCTTAAAAGGGGGCGCGCACAATGAGCAGTACTTC	CASSLKGGAHNEQYF
TRBJ2-2	NA	TRBV5-1	TRBD2	TGCGCCAGCAGCTTGGGGCTAGCGGGCCTCACCGGGGAGCTGTTTTTT	CASSLGLAGLTGELFF
TRBJ2-1	few	TRBV2	NA	TGTGCCAGCAGTGAAGGTGGAGCCCCGGCGCAGTTCTTC	CASSEGGAPAQFF
TRBJ2-7	many	TRBV7-2	TRBD1	TGTGCCAGCAGCTTAGGCCCGGGACAGGGGGAAACCTACGAGCAGTACTTC	CASSLGPGQGETYEQYF
TRBJ1-2	few	TRBV5-1	NA	TGCGCCAGCAGCTTTGAGGGCCTCCAACAAGGCTACACCTTC	CASSFEGLQQGYTF
TRBJ2-3	NA	TRBV10-3	NA	TGTGCCATCAGTGCGTCTTCCGGGATTCAGTATTTT	CAISASSGIQYF
TRBJ1-2	few	TRBV6-2/TRBV6-3	TRBD1	TGTGCCAGCAGTTACGACAGGGTCTGGACTCATGGCTACACCTTC	CASSYDRVWTHGYTF
TRBJ1-2	NA	TRBV20-1	TRBD1	TGCAGTGCGACTGCTGAGACAGGGGTCGGCTACACCTTC	CSATAETGVGYTF
TRBJ1-6	NA	TRBV4-2	TRBD1	TGTGCCAGCAGCCAAGGGTACCCCCCCGGGACAGTGAGTTCACCCCTCCACTTT	CASSQGYPPGTVSSPLHF
TRBJ1-5	few	TRBV20-1	TRBD1	TGCAGTGCCAAATTCCTACGACAGGGGAAGGATAGCAATCAGCCCCAGCATTTT	CSAKFLRQGKDSNQPQHF
TRBJ1-6	NA	TRBV7-9	TRBD1	TGTGCCAGCAGCTTAGAGGGACAGGGCGGTTCACCCCTCCACTTT	CASSLEGQGGSPLHF